Shown below are 5 T cell receptor beta chains from a single sample sequenced in a study of graft-versus-host responses after intestinal transplantation. Which antigens these TCRs recognize remains unknown. The assay was immunoSEQ multiplex PCR, and TCRdb's table has in-frame clones only and misses some. The sample holds around 100,000 clones, 87% seen once. The input for sequencing was unstimulated CD4+ T cells sorted from spleen or lymph node cells, taken before intestinal transplant. The receptors come from a human donor who received an intestinal transplant.

The V call is TRBV6-5, the J call TRBJ2-1; 9 positions agree with TRBD2. Germline V gene data show CDR1 as MNHEY and CDR2 as SVGAGI. The CDR3 contains 15 residues. V was clipped by 1 base and J by 4 bases; unmatched bases: 2. Here the CDR3 DNA reads TGTGCCAGCAGTTACTTAGCGGGAGCATACAATGAGCAGTTCTTC. This encodes CASSYLAGAYNEQFF.

The chain couples TRBV6-1 to TRBJ2-5, with a possible D match to TRBD2 (6 bases). Germline V gene sequence: CDR1 MNHNS, CDR2 SASEGT. Trimming cost V 8 bases and J 5 bases, with 15 bases left between them. CDR3 size: 13 residues. The CDR3, as DNA: TGTGCCAGCGAACGGGGGTTTAGGGAGACCCAGTACTTC. This gives the protein CASERGFRETQYF.

This clone was observed once. The chain carries TRBV19 and TRBJ1-2; the D is unclear. The CDR3 has 13 residues. V lost 7 bases and J 5 bases, leaving 14 bases between the germline ends. CDR1 is LNHDA and CDR2 is SQIVND in the germline V gene (reference sequence). The CDR3 sequence: CASIGPVDYGYTF. DNA for the CDR3: TGTGCCAGTATAGGCCCGGTGGATTATGGCTACACCTTC.

This chain connects TRBV6-1 to TRBJ2-5, with TRBD2 identical over 12 bases. Trimming cost V 7 bases and J 6 bases; bases outside gene matches: 9. CDR1 and CDR2 from the germline V gene are MNHNS and SASEGT. This CDR3 has 15 residues. The DNA for the CDR3 is TGTGCCAGCATACTAGCGGGGGGCTTGGTGAAGACCCAGTACTTC. This sequence encodes CASILAGGLVKTQYF.

The V and J genes are TRBV11-2 and TRBJ2-3, with D uncertain. The ends were cut back, 5 bases at V and 7 bases at J, with 10 bases in the middle. The CDR3 runs to 12 residues. The germline V gene encodes CDR1 SGHAT and CDR2 FQNNGV. In nucleotides, the CDR3 is TGTGCCAGCAGCCCCAGTTCCAATACGCAGTATTTT. Its translation is CASSPSSNTQYF.